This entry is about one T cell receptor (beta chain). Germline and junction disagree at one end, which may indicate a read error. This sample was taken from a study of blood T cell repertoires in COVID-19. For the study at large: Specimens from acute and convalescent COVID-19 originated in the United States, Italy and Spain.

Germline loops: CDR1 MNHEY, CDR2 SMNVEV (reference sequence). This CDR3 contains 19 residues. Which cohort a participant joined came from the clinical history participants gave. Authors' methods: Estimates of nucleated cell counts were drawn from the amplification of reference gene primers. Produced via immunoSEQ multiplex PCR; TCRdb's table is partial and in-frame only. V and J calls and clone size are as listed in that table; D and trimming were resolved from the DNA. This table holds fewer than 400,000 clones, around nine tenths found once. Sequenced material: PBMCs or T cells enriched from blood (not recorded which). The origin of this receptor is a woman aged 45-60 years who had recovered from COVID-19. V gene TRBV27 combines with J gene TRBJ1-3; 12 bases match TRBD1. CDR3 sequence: CASSLYGTGGDLAGFPRCF. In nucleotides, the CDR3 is TGTGCCAGCAGTTTATATGGGACAGGGGGCGACTTGGCCGGGTTCCCTCGGTGCTTT.